These 10 T cell receptor beta chains were all obtained from the same sample, sequenced in a study of blood T cell repertoires in COVID-19. Here immunoSEQ multiplex PCR was the method, and the copy in TCRdb shows in-frame clones only, minus some. The sample lists about 190,000 clones; about 85% were seen once. The specimen was peripheral blood. The origin of the receptors is a man aged 55 to 70 with active or convalescent COVID-19.

CDR3: CASSRTGPYGYTF. Here the CDR3 DNA reads TGTGCCAGCAGCCGTACAGGGCCCTATGGCTACACCTTC. The chain couples TRBV7-2 to TRBJ1-2, with D perhaps matching TRBD1 (6 bases). V lost 5 bases, J lost 4 bases, and 11 bases lay in between. The CDR3 loop spans 13 amino acids. Looked up from germline, CDR1 is SGHTA and CDR2 is FQGNSA. The full variable domain, completed using reference TRBV7-2 and TRBJ1-2, is GAGVSQSPSNKVTEKGKDVELRCDPISGHTALYWYRQSLGQGLEFLIYFQGNSAPDKSGLPSDRFSAERTGGSVSTLTIQRTQQEDSAVYLCASSRTGPYGYTFGSGTRLTVV.

The V call is TRBV18, the J call TRBJ2-2; D is perhaps TRBD1 (6 bases). This CDR3 has 18 amino acids. V gave up 0 bases and J gave up 4 bases, with 18 bases separating them. The germline gives CDR1 KGHSH, CDR2 LQKENI. CDR3 sequence: CASSPPRGQYRVTGELFF. In DNA form, the CDR3 reads TGTGCCAGCTCACCACCTAGAGGACAGTATCGGGTCACCGGGGAGCTGTTTTTT.

In regard to this clone: Within the sample, other DNA sequences also encode this same CDR3. V gene TRBV10-3 combines with J gene TRBJ2-3; maybe TRBD1 (5 bases). Looked up from germline, CDR1 is ENHRY and CDR2 is SYGVKD. Between the trimmed V and J ends, which lost 4 bases and 2 bases, there was a span of 10 bases. The CDR3 totals 14 residues. CDR3 bases: TGTGCCATCAGTGGTACAGGCACCACAGATACGCAGTATTTT. Its protein is CAISGTGTTDTQYF.

This rearrangement joins TRBV4-1 to TRBJ1-4, with D perhaps matching TRBD1 (5 bases). Germline-derived CDR1 and CDR2 are MGHRA and YSYEKL. Deletions cut 1 base from V and 6 bases from J, with 12 bases between. This CDR3 has 15 amino acids. CDR3 nucleotides: TGCGCCAGCAGCCAAGGGGCAGGGTGGGATGAAAAACTGTTTTTT. Protein: CASSQGAGWDEKLFF.

This clone was found many times. This chain uses TRBV29-1 with TRBJ1-2, with 8 nucleotides matching TRBD1. The J segment lost 3 bases and the V segment lost 0 bases, leaving 3 bases of the junction unmatched. The CDR3 runs to 14 residues. Germline values: CDR1 SQVTM, CDR2 ANQGSEA. CDR3 amino acids: CSVEEGQGYYGYTF. CDR3 DNA sequence: TGCAGCGTTGAAGAAGGACAGGGATACTATGGCTACACCTTC.

This chain joins TRBV27 and TRBJ1-6; maybe TRBD1 (5 bases). The V gene's germline CDR1 is MNHEY and CDR2 SMNVEV (reference sequence). V lost 3 bases to trimming and J lost 6 bases, with 18 bases between them. The length of the CDR3 is 17 residues. In DNA, the CDR3 is TGTGCCAGCAGTTTCAATATCCGGCAGGGCGGTAATTCACCCCTCCACTTT. It encodes CASSFNIRQGGNSPLHF.

V is TRBV11-2 and J is TRBJ2-2; D is unclear. V gave up 5 bases and J gave up 5 bases, with 15 bases separating them. CDR3 size: 15 residues. Germline loops: CDR1 SGHAT, CDR2 FQNNGV. The CDR3 here is CASSVTHTRTGELFF. CDR3 bases: TGTGCCAGCAGCGTTACTCATACGAGGACCGGGGAGCTGTTTTTT.

V gene TRBV2 combines with J gene TRBJ2-1; TRBD2 aligns across 10 bases. This CDR3 is 14 amino acids long. Germline V gene lookup returns CDR1 SNHLY and CDR2 FYNNEI. After removal of 2 bases from V and 6 bases from J, the junction contained 1 base not matched to a gene. DNA for the CDR3: TGTGCCAGCAGTGAAAGCGGGGGGGCCAATGAGCAGTTCTTC. The encoded protein is CASSESGGANEQFF.

This chain uses TRBV7-2 with TRBJ2-1; possibly TRBD1 for D (6 bases). Germline V gives CDR1 SGHTA, CDR2 FQGNSA. Between the trimmed V and J ends, which lost 3 bases and 6 bases, there was a span of 9 bases. The CDR3 extends over 13 amino acids. The CDR3 sequence: CASSLRQVNEQFF. DNA for the CDR3: TGTGCCAGCAGCTTGAGACAGGTCAATGAGCAGTTCTTC.

The chain couples TRBV3-1 (or the pseudogene TRBV3-2) to TRBJ1-1; D not resolved. The CDR3 has 14 amino acids. Deletions cut 1 base from V and 2 bases from J, with 8 bases between. Germline lookup yields CDR1 LGHDT and CDR2 YNNKEL (reference sequence). The CDR3 DNA follows: TGTGCCAGCAGCCAAGCCACGCTAAACACTGAAGCTTTCTTT. Its protein is CASSQATLNTEAFF.